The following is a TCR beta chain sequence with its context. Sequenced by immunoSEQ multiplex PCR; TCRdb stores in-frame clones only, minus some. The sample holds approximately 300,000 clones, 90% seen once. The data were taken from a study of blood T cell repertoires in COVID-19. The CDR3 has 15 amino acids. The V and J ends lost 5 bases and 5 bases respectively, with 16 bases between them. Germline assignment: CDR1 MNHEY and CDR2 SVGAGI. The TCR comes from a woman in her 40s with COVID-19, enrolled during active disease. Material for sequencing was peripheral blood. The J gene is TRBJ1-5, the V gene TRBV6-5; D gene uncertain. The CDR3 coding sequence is TGTGCCAGCAGTCCAGCCTACAAGGGAGATCAGCCCCAGCATTTT. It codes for CASSPAYKGDQPQHF.